The rows below give T cell receptor beta chains drawn from one sample of a study of shared clonotypes between healthy human individuals. Method: immunoSEQ multiplex PCR; TCRdb's copy keeps in-frame clones and lacks some. The sample lists approximately 980,000 clones; around three quarters were seen once. Material: memory CD4+ T cells sorted from blood. The receptors shown here come from a man aged 18 to 30 in good health. Each CDR3 is given with its conserved first and last residue. A D gene is named only where the DNA matches it firmly. Expanded clones are given a class, and other clones once, few, many or no size at all.

abundance	v_gene	d_gene	j_gene	CDR3nt	CDR3aa
-	TRBV2	-	TRBJ1-6	TGTGCCAGCAGGGTGGGGGAGCCGCCCTCACCCCTCCACTTT	CASRVGEPPSPLHF
-	TRBV6-4	TRBD1	TRBJ2-2	TGTGCCAGCAGTCGACAGGGGGCCTCGACCACCGGGGAGCTGTTTTTT	CASSRQGASTTGELFF
-	TRBV20-1	-	TRBJ1-1	TGCAGTGCTAGAGCCGGGGTTGAAGCTTTCTTT	CSARAGVEAFF
-	TRBV23-1	-	TRBJ2-2	TGCGCCAGCAGTCCCGGGGAGCTGTTTTTT	CASSPGELFF
-	TRBV30	-	TRBJ2-2	TGTGCCTGGAGTGGTGCCTTGTCGGGGAACACCGGGGAGCTGCTTTTT	CAWSGALSGNTGELLF
-	TRBV28	-	TRBJ2-2	TGTGCCAGCGGCAACACCGGGGAGCTGTTTTTT	CASGNTGELFF
-	TRBV6-1	TRBD2	TRBJ2-7	TGTGCCAGCAGTGAAGTAGCGGGAGGGCCCCGCGAGCAGTACTTC	CASSEVAGGPREQYF
-	TRBV11-2	-	TRBJ1-5	TGTGCCAGCAGCTCAAATAGCAATCAGCCCCAGCATTTT	CASSSNSNQPQHF
once	TRBV9	-	TRBJ2-3	TGTGCCAGCAGCGTAACTAGTAGGATGGATACGCAGTATTTT	CASSVTSRMDTQYF
-	TRBV2	-	TRBJ2-5	TGTGCCAGCAGACACCCTGGGCCCTCGAGCGAGACCCAGTACTTC	CASRHPGPSSETQYF
-	TRBV11-1	-	TRBJ1-1	TGTGCCAGCAGCTTAGACCCTGCCCCGAACACTGAAGCTTTCTTT	CASSLDPAPNTEAFF
once	TRBV5-1	TRBD2	TRBJ2-7	TGCGCCAGCAGCTGGCAGCGGGGGGAGCAGTACTTC	CASSWQRGEQYF
-	TRBV4-1	-	TRBJ1-1	TGCGCCAGCAGCCAAGATCCAAAGACGGAGGTTTTCTTT	CASSQDPKTEVFF
-	TRBV11-1	-	TRBJ2-3	TGTGCCAGCAGCCACCGTAGCACAGATACGCAGTATTTT	CASSHRSTDTQYF
-	TRBV5-6	-	TRBJ2-2	TGTGCCAGCAGCTTAAGCACCGGGGAGCTGTTTTTT	CASSLSTGELFF
-	TRBV16	TRBD1	TRBJ1-2	TGTGCCAGCAGCCAAGGAGGGACAGTCTATGGCTACACCTTC	CASSQGGTVYGYTF
-	TRBV6-1	-	TRBJ1-2	TGTGCCAGCAGGACGGGGGCAGGGTATGGCTACACCTTC	CASRTGAGYGYTF
few	TRBV7-2	-	TRBJ1-2	TGTGCCAGCAGCTCCTCCATTGGCTACACCTTC	CASSSSIGYTF
-	TRBV7-9	-	TRBJ1-3	TGTGCCAGCAGCTGGTCGGATGGAAACACCATATATTTT	CASSWSDGNTIYF
-	TRBV5-1	TRBD1	TRBJ1-1	TGCGCCAGCAGCTTGGAGGGGACAGTGGAAGCTTTCTTT	CASSLEGTVEAFF
-	TRBV11-2	-	TRBJ2-6	TGTGCCAGCAGCTTGTTTGGGGGGCTTGCTTCCTCTGGGGCCAACGTCCTGACTTTC	CASSLFGGLASSGANVLTF
-	TRBV5-6	-	TRBJ2-2	TGTGCCAGCAGCTTGTACGGCACCGGGGAGCTGTTTTTT	CASSLYGTGELFF
-	TRBV2	-	TRBJ1-4	TGTGCCAGCAGTGCTCGGATTGAAAAACTGTTTTTT	CASSARIEKLFF
few	TRBV6-6	TRBD2	TRBJ2-5	TGTGCCAGCAGTTACTCGAGTGGCGGGGGGCAAGAGACCCAGTACTTC	CASSYSSGGGQETQYF
few	TRBV2	-	TRBJ1-3	TGTGCCACCTCTTCGAGCGAAGGAAACACCATATATTTT	CATSSSEGNTIYF
once	TRBV5-1	-	TRBJ2-5	TGCGCCAGCAGCTTGCCTTCGGAGACCCAGTACTTC	CASSLPSETQYF
-	TRBV11-2	TRBD2	TRBJ2-1	TGTGCCAGCAGCCCCCGGGGACTAGCGGTTTACAATGAGCAGTTCTTC	CASSPRGLAVYNEQFF
-	TRBV5-1	TRBD2	TRBJ2-1	TGCGCCAGCAGACTAGCGGGGGAGCAATACAATGAGCAGTTCTTC	CASRLAGEQYNEQFF
-	TRBV4-3	TRBD2	TRBJ2-1	TGCGCCAGCAGCCAAGGGCTCGGACTAGCAAGGGCCTACAATGAGCAGTTCTTC	CASSQGLGLARAYNEQFF
few	TRBV7-6	-	TRBJ2-5	TGTGCCAGCAGCTTAGGGATTGGGGCACCCCATCAAGAGACCCAGTACTTC	CASSLGIGAPHQETQYF
-	TRBV4-1	-	TRBJ1-2	TGCGCCAGCAGCCAACGGACGGCCGACTTCTATGGCTACACCTTC	CASSQRTADFYGYTF
-	TRBV5-6	TRBD1	TRBJ2-5	TGTGCCAGCAGCTTGGCCGGGACAGTCATCCAAGAGACCCAGTACTTC	CASSLAGTVIQETQYF
once	TRBV7-2	-	TRBJ2-3	TGTGCCAGCAGCTTCTACACAGATACGCAGTATTTT	CASSFYTDTQYF
-	TRBV7-9	TRBD2	TRBJ2-1	TGTGCCAGCAGCCCAAAGGCGGCTAGCGGGAACTACAATGAGCAGTTCTTC	CASSPKAASGNYNEQFF
-	TRBV11-2	-	TRBJ2-7	TGTGCCAGCAGGTTACCGGGGGCGGACGAGCAGTACTTC	CASRLPGADEQYF
many	TRBV5-4	-	TRBJ2-2	TGTGCCAGCAGCTTCAGGGGCACCGGGGAGCTGTTTTTT	CASSFRGTGELFF
-	TRBV9	-	TRBJ2-3	TGTGCCAGCAGCGTGAAGGGTAGGGGCTCGGATACGCAGTATTTT	CASSVKGRGSDTQYF
-	TRBV6-5	-	TRBJ2-5	TGTGCCAGCAGGCGCGGTGAAGAGACCCAGTACTTC	CASRRGEETQYF
once	TRBV6-5	-	TRBJ2-1	TGTGCCAGCATTTCCGGGCCGGCGGGTGAGCAGTTCTTC	CASISGPAGEQFF
-	TRBV19	-	TRBJ2-2	TGTGCCAGTAGTGCCACCGGGACGGGGACCGGGGAGCTGTTTTTT	CASSATGTGTGELFF
-	TRBV6-4	-	TRBJ1-1	TGTGCCAGCCGGAAAGGAGAGGGGGGGTCGGGCACTGAAGCTTTCTTT	CASRKGEGGSGTEAFF
once	TRBV5-4	-	TRBJ2-2	TGTGCCAGCAGCTACAGGGACAACACCGGGGAGCTGTTTTTT	CASSYRDNTGELFF
-	TRBV30	-	TRBJ2-1	TGTGCCTGGAGTGCCCTAGCCGCCTCCTACAATGAGCAGTTCTTC	CAWSALAASYNEQFF
once	TRBV2	TRBD1	TRBJ2-5	TGTGCCAGCACAAGGGGGCAGGGGGCCCAGTACTTC	CASTRGQGAQYF
many	TRBV11-2	-	TRBJ2-3	TGTGCCAGCAGCTTAGTTTTCACCCCTCAAAGCACAGATACGCAGTATTTT	CASSLVFTPQSTDTQYF
-	TRBV5-1	TRBD1	TRBJ1-6	TGCGCCAGCAGCTGGCAGGGGGAAAATTCACCCCTCCACTTT	CASSWQGENSPLHF
few	TRBV6-4	-	TRBJ1-5	TGTGCCAGCAGTGATGGGGGGGTACGGGTTAATCAGCCCCAGCATTTT	CASSDGGVRVNQPQHF
-	TRBV5-1	-	TRBJ2-2	TGCGCCAGCAGCGAGGGACTTAACACCGGGGAGCTGTTTTTT	CASSEGLNTGELFF
-	TRBV7-2	-	TRBJ1-2	TGTGCCAGCAGCTTAGAACTATTCGGCTACACCTTC	CASSLELFGYTF
-	TRBV30	-	TRBJ1-3	TGTGCCTGGAGTGTACTAGGGATCGGAAACACCATATATTTT	CAWSVLGIGNTIYF
-	TRBV10-2	-	TRBJ2-5	TGCGCCAGCAATGCCCAGAGGGGAACCCAGTACTTC	CASNAQRGTQYF
-	TRBV11-2	TRBD1	TRBJ1-1	TGTGCCAGCTTAACAGGGGCAGGGATGTTGACTGAAGCTTTCTTT	CASLTGAGMLTEAFF
-	TRBV7-2	-	TRBJ2-3	TGTGCCAGCAGCCCCCCAGCCTCAGATACGCAGTATTTT	CASSPPASDTQYF
once	TRBV6-1	TRBD2	TRBJ2-7	TGTGCCTCCAGGCGGGGGGGAGAGCAGTACTTC	CASRRGGEQYF
-	TRBV11-2	-	TRBJ2-1	TGTGCCAGCAGTAAAAACGGGGAATCCTACAATGAGCAGTTCTTC	CASSKNGESYNEQFF
-	TRBV30	-	TRBJ2-5	TGTGCCTGGACCCTGCCCTGGGGGGAGACCCAGTACTTC	CAWTLPWGETQYF
-	TRBV6-1	-	TRBJ2-5	TGTGCCAGCAGGGCTGGGACGGGGGAAGAGACCCAGTACTTC	CASRAGTGEETQYF
-	TRBV7-2	-	TRBJ1-6	TGTGCCAGCAGCTTAGGACAGAATTCACCCCTCCACTTT	CASSLGQNSPLHF
-	TRBV5-6	TRBD1	TRBJ1-2	TGTGCCAGCAGAAACTTGTTCCGGGACAGGGTGGATGGCTACACCTTC	CASRNLFRDRVDGYTF